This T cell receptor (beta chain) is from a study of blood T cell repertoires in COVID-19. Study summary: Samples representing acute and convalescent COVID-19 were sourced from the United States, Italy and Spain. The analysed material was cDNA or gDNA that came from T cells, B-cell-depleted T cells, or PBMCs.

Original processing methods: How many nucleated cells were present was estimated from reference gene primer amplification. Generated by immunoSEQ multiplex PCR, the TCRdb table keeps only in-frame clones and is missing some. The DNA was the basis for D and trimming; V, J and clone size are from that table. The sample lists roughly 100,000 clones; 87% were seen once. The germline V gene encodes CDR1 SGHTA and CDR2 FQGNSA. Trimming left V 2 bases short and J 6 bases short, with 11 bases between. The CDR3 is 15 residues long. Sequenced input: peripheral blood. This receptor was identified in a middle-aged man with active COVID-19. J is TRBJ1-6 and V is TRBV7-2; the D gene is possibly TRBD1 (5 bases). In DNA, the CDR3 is TGTGCCAGCAGCTTATTCCAGGGTGGTAATTCACCCCTCCACTTT. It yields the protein CASSLFQGGNSPLHF.